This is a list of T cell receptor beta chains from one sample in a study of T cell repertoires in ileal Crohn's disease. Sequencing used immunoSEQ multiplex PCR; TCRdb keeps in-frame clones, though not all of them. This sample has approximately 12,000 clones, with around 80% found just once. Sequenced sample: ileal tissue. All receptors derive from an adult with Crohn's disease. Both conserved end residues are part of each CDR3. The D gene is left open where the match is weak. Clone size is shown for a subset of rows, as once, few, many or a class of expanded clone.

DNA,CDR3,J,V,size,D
TGTGCCAGCAGTTTAGAGGGGGCAGAGACCCAGTACTTC,CASSLEGAETQYF,TRBJ2-5,TRBV27,-,TRBD1
TGTGCTAGCAGCCGTGGGACAGGGAACACCGGGGAGCTGTTTTTT,CASSRGTGNTGELFF,TRBJ2-2,TRBV7-7,-,TRBD1
TGTGCCAGCAGTTTACGGGTCGGGTCGGGGAATCAGCCCCAGCATTTT,CASSLRVGSGNQPQHF,TRBJ1-5,TRBV28,few,-
TGCGCCAGCACACGGGACAGGACATCCTCCTACGAGCAGTACTTC,CASTRDRTSSYEQYF,TRBJ2-7,TRBV5-1,-,TRBD1
TGTGCCAGTAGTATCGGACAGGGGTATGAGCAGTTCTTC,CASSIGQGYEQFF,TRBJ2-1,TRBV19,-,TRBD1
TGTGCCAGCAGCTTGGCCGCTAGCGGGACGACCGGGGAGCTGTTTTTT,CASSLAASGTTGELFF,TRBJ2-2,TRBV5-6,-,TRBD2
TGTGCCAGCAGACCACCCTCGGGGACAGGGAGAAATGAGCAGTTCTTC,CASRPPSGTGRNEQFF,TRBJ2-1,TRBV7-2,-,TRBD1
TGCGCCAGCAGCTTGGAGGCGGGTTTCAACGAGCAGTACTTC,CASSLEAGFNEQYF,TRBJ2-7,TRBV5-1,-,-
TGTGCCAGCAGTCTCCCCCTGCGGGGGGGGAAACACGAGCAGTACTTC,CASSLPLRGGKHEQYF,TRBJ2-7,TRBV28,few,TRBD2
TGTGCCAGTAGTTCTTTGGACAGACTGAACACCGGGGAGCTGTTTTTT,CASSSLDRLNTGELFF,TRBJ2-2,TRBV19,-,-
TGTGCCAGCAGCTCGAGGGGCCCGGGAGTTTCTGGAAACACCATATATTTT,CASSSRGPGVSGNTIYF,TRBJ1-3,TRBV5-6,-,-
TGCGCCAGCAGCCCGGACAGGCAAAATTCACCCCTCCACTTT,CASSPDRQNSPLHF,TRBJ1-6,TRBV5-1,-,TRBD1
TGTGCCAGCAGCTTAGATTCAGGGGGCCACTACGAGCAGTACTTC,CASSLDSGGHYEQYF,TRBJ2-7,TRBV7-9,-,TRBD1
TGTGCCAGCACCAACGGGTGGAACACCGGGGAGCTGTTTTTT,CASTNGWNTGELFF,TRBJ2-2,TRBV6-6,-,-
TGTGCCAGTAGGCCGGGACAGGCTAAGGAGACCCAGTACTTC,CASRPGQAKETQYF,TRBJ2-5,TRBV19,-,TRBD1
TGTGCCAGCAGAAGACAGGGTGACACTGAAGCTTTCTTT,CASRRQGDTEAFF,TRBJ1-1,TRBV13,-,TRBD1
TGTGCCAGCAGTTACAAGGGAGGAAAGCCCCAGCATTTT,CASSYKGGKPQHF,TRBJ1-5,TRBV6-5,once,-
TGTGCCAGCAGTGAACCCGAGGATAATGAAAAACTGTTTTTT,CASSEPEDNEKLFF,TRBJ1-4,TRBV2,once,-
TGTGCCAGCAGCTTAGACTGGAGGAATGAGCAGTTCTTC,CASSLDWRNEQFF,TRBJ2-1,TRBV11-3,-,-
TGTGCCAGCAGTGAACTCGGCGGACATAGCAATCAGCCCCAGCATTTT,CASSELGGHSNQPQHF,TRBJ1-5,TRBV2,-,-
TGTGCCAGCAGCTCTGCGGGAGGGCGTCACACCGGGGAGCTGTTTTTT,CASSSAGGRHTGELFF,TRBJ2-2,TRBV11-3,-,TRBD2
TGTGCCAGCAGTGCTCTCGGTGGCTACACCTTC,CASSALGGYTF,TRBJ1-2,TRBV6-1,once,-